These 27 T cell receptor beta chains were all obtained from the same sample, sequenced in a study of blood T cell repertoires in COVID-19. Generated by immunoSEQ multiplex PCR, the TCRdb table keeps only in-frame clones and is missing some. Seen here are 310,000 or so clones, around nine tenths observed once, and the top ten hold 1% to 1.5%. Sequencing used peripheral blood. The receptors derive from a man aged 70 or older with acute or convalescent COVID-19.

This clone was counted a single time. This chain joins TRBV24-1 and TRBJ2-1; 10 bases are shared with TRBD1. The CDR3 length is 15 residues. In germline, CDR1 is KGHDR, CDR2 SFDVKD. Losses at the gene ends were 5 bases for V and 9 bases for J; bases not matched to a gene: 9. The CDR3 protein is CATSGGGQGGGEQFF. The CDR3 DNA reads as TGTGCCACCAGTGGCGGCGGACAGGGGGGAGGTGAGCAGTTCTTC.

The chain has TRBV27 and TRBJ2-3, with D maybe TRBD1 (6 bases). Germline V CDR1 and CDR2: MNHEY, SMNVEV (reference sequence). There are 12 residues in the CDR3. Trimming took off 9 bases at V and 1 base at J, with 8 bases between the two ends. The CDR3 nucleotides read TGTGCCAGAGGACAGTGCACAGATACGCAGTATTTT. It specifies CARGQCTDTQYF.

This rearrangement joins TRBV5-4 to TRBJ1-1; 10 bases line up with TRBD1. This CDR3 has 15 residues. J was trimmed by 1 base and V by 4 bases; bases with no gene match: 4. The germline V gene has CDR1 SGHNT and CDR2 YYREEE (reference sequence). In DNA form, the CDR3 reads TGTGCCAGCAGCAAAAGGGACAGGGGGAACACTGAAGCTTTCTTT. It encodes CASSKRDRGNTEAFF.

This chain joins TRBV18 and TRBJ2-2; the D is unclear. Germline V gene lookup returns CDR1 KGHSH and CDR2 LQKENI. V gave up 3 bases and J gave up 1 base, with 9 bases separating them. The CDR3 is made up of 15 amino acids. The CDR3 sequence: CASSPNVGNTGELFF. The CDR3, as DNA: TGTGCCAGCTCACCGAACGTCGGGAACACCGGGGAGCTGTTTTTT.

This chain connects TRBV6-1 to TRBJ2-7; a weak D match, TRBD1 (7 bases). This CDR3 comprises 15 residues. Germline V lookup: CDR1 MNHNS, CDR2 SASEGT. The V and J ends lost 1 base and 3 bases respectively, with 13 bases between them. The CDR3 here is CASSEVQGTLYEQYF. The CDR3 DNA follows: TGTGCCAGCAGTGAAGTACAGGGGACTCTCTACGAGCAGTACTTC.

J is TRBJ2-7 and V is TRBV3-1 (or the pseudogene TRBV3-2); TRBD1 matches at 8 bases. Germline V gene data show CDR1 as LGHDT and CDR2 as YNNKEL (reference sequence). Losses at the gene ends were 6 bases for V and 5 bases for J; bases not matched to a gene: 15. The CDR3 consists of 16 residues. CDR3 residues: CASSWGSGGARNEQYF. The CDR3 DNA is TGTGCCAGCAGTTGGGGGTCAGGGGGCGCGCGCAACGAGCAGTACTTC.

The chain combines TRBV19 with TRBJ1-2; D is perhaps TRBD1 (5 bases). The germline gives CDR1 LNHDA, CDR2 SQIVND (reference sequence). The CDR3 runs to 15 residues. V was shortened by 1 base and J by 5 bases, with 14 bases between the two germline ends. The CDR3 here is CASSIGLRAGYGYTF. The CDR3, as DNA: TGTGCCAGTAGTATAGGTCTCAGGGCCGGGTATGGCTACACCTTC. The variable domain in full, with the rest retrieved from reference TRBV19 and TRBJ1-2, is DGGITQSPKYLFRKEGQNVTLSCEQNLNHDAMYWYRQDPGQGLRLIYYSQIVNDFQKGDIAEGYSVSREKKESFPLTVTSAQKNPTAFYLCASSIGLRAGYGYTFGSGTRLTVV.

This chain uses TRBV28 with TRBJ1-2, with D unclear. There are 12 residues in the CDR3. Germline CDR1 MDHEN, CDR2 SYDVKM. V lost 7 bases to trimming and J lost 1 base, with 7 bases between them. The CDR3 loop reads CASNQVNYGYTF. CDR3 bases: TGTGCCAGCAATCAGGTTAACTATGGCTACACCTTC.

The genes are TRBV7-2 and TRBJ2-3; 9 bases are shared with TRBD2. Germline loops: CDR1 SGHTA, CDR2 FQGNSA. This CDR3 has 16 residues. V was clipped by 6 bases and J by 2 bases; unmatched bases: 9. The CDR3 coding sequence is TGTGCCAGCAGTTCCCTAGCGGGGCATTACACAGATACGCAGTATTTT. Translating it yields CASSSLAGHYTDTQYF.

The gene calls are TRBV6-5 and TRBJ1-6; unclear D gene. V was trimmed by 3 bases and J by 7 bases, leaving 13 bases between them. The CDR3 has 15 amino acids. CDR1 is MNHEY, CDR2 SVGAGI, per germline. The CDR3 bases are TGTGCCAGCAGTTATATAAACCGCAGAAATTCACCCCTCCACTTT. Amino acid sequence: CASSYINRRNSPLHF.

This chain connects TRBV4-3 to TRBJ1-3; 7 bases map to TRBD1. Per the germline V gene, CDR1 is LGHNA and CDR2 is YSLEER. This CDR3 is built from 19 residues. The ends lost 1 base at V and 1 base at J; junction bases unmatched: 13. As DNA, the CDR3 is TGCGCCAGCAGCCAAGCACGAGCAGGGGGTTGGTATTCTGGAAACACCATATATTTT. Translated: CASSQARAGGWYSGNTIYF.

The gene calls are TRBV7-9 and TRBJ2-7; D remains unclear. Deletions cut 3 bases from V and 0 bases from J, with 12 bases between. CDR1 and CDR2 (germline): SEHNR, FQNEAQ (reference sequence). The CDR3 has 15 residues. Written as DNA, the CDR3 is TGTGCCAGCAGCTTTTGGCAGTTGCCCTCCTACGAGCAGTACTTC. Protein: CASSFWQLPSYEQYF. The full variable domain, completed using reference TRBV7-9 and TRBJ2-7, is DTGVSQNPRHKITKRGQNVTFRCDPISEHNRLYWYRQTLGQGPEFLTYFQNEAQLEKSRLLSDRFSAERPKGSFSTLEIQRTEQGDSAMYLCASSFWQLPSYEQYFGPGTRLTVT.

The chain employs TRBV5-8 and TRBJ1-1, with unresolved D. Germline CDR1 and CDR2: SGHTS and YDEGEE. The CDR3 is 13 residues long. Trimming left V 1 base short and J 4 bases short, with 8 bases between. CDR3 in DNA: TGTGCCAGCAGCTTGCAGGCCGCCACTGAAGCTTTCTTT. The encoded protein is CASSLQAATEAFF.

This sequence joins TRBV29-1 and TRBJ2-5, with D unclear. CDR3 length: 12 residues. The V end lost 3 bases, the J end lost 2 bases, and 7 bases lay between the germline ends. The germline gives CDR1 SQVTM, CDR2 ANQGSEA. CDR3: CSVDWPQETQYF. As DNA, the CDR3 is TGCAGCGTTGACTGGCCACAAGAGACCCAGTACTTC.

The chain carries TRBV6-6 and TRBJ1-5; 10 nucleotides agree with TRBD1. This CDR3 spans 13 amino acids. Per germline, CDR1 MNHNY and CDR2 SVGAGI (reference sequence). V gave up 9 bases and J gave up 6 bases; unmatched junction bases: 5. The DNA of the CDR3 is TGTGCCAGTCGACAGGGGGCGGTTCAGCCCCAGCATTTT. Residues: CASRQGAVQPQHF.

This chain connects TRBV28 to TRBJ2-3; possibly TRBD2 for D (6 bases). The CDR3 contains 11 residues. Trimming cost V 5 bases and J 10 bases, with 10 bases left between them. The V gene's germline CDR1 is MDHEN and CDR2 SYDVKM. The CDR3: CASSGGSSQYF. The CDR3 bases are TGTGCCAGCAGTGGGGGGAGTTCGCAGTATTTT.

J is TRBJ2-1 and V is TRBV9; weak D call: TRBD1 (7 bases). V lost 3 bases, J lost 5 bases, and 12 bases lay in between. The CDR3 runs 14 residues. Looked up from germline, CDR1 is SGDLS and CDR2 is YYNGEE. The CDR3 DNA reads as TGTGCCAGCAGCGAGGGCGGGACAGACAATGAGCAGTTCTTC. Amino acid sequence: CASSEGGTDNEQFF.

This rearrangement joins TRBV4-3 to TRBJ1-3; the match to TRBD1 covers 7 bases. J lost 0 bases, V lost 5 bases, and 7 bases had no gene match. Germline V gives CDR1 LGHNA, CDR2 YSLEER. This CDR3 spans 16 amino acids. The CDR3, as DNA: TGCGCCAGCAGCGCAGGGGGAGCGAGCTCTGGAAACACCATATATTTT. Amino acid sequence: CASSAGGASSGNTIYF.

The rearrangement joins TRBV7-3 to TRBJ1-3; D remains ambiguous. V lost 6 bases to trimming and J lost 2 bases, with 11 bases between them. The CDR3 totals 14 residues. Germline assignment: CDR1 SGHTA and CDR2 FQGTGA. Here the CDR3 reads CASSLGVAGNTIYF. In DNA, the CDR3 is TGTGCCAGCAGTCTCGGGGTAGCTGGAAACACCATATATTTT. The whole variable domain, filled in from reference TRBV7-3 and TRBJ1-3, reads GAGVSQTPSNKVTEKGKYVELRCDPISGHTALYWYRQSLGQGPEFLIYFQGTGAADDSGLPNDRFFAVRPEGSVSTLKIQRTERGDSAVYLCASSLGVAGNTIYFGEGSWLTVV.

This chain joins TRBV4-2 and TRBJ2-5, with TRBD1 as a possible D gene (6 bases). Between the trimmed V and J ends, which lost 1 base and 5 bases, there was a span of 14 bases. The V gene's germline CDR1 is LGHNA and CDR2 YNFKEQ. The CDR3 extends over 15 amino acids. In DNA, the CDR3 is TGTGCCAGCAGCCAAGTCGCAGGGGTTGCGGAGACCCAGTACTTC. Protein product: CASSQVAGVAETQYF.

This sequence joins TRBV29-1 and TRBJ2-5; D may be TRBD1 (6 bases). Germline CDR1 reads SQVTM; CDR2 reads ANQGSEA. CDR3 length equals 14 residues. V lost 6 bases and J lost 2, with 16 bases in between. The CDR3 DNA is TGCAGCGTGGGGGCCGGAGGCGGACAAGAGACCCAGTACTTC. Encoded protein: CSVGAGGGQETQYF.

The chain recombines TRBV2 with TRBJ2-3, with 9 bases matching TRBD2. V shed 6 bases, J shed 5 bases, and the junction held 12 bases outside the gene matches. This CDR3 has 16 residues. From germline, CDR1 is SNHLY and CDR2 FYNNEI. The CDR3 DNA follows: TGTGCCAGCAGGGGCGGTGGCGGGGGGGCCCAAGATACGCAGTATTTT. Encoded protein: CASRGGGGGAQDTQYF. Using reference TRBV2 and TRBJ2-3 for the parts outside the CDR3, the full variable domain is EPEVTQTPSHQVTQMGQEVILRCVPISNHLYFYWYRQILGQKVEFLVSFYNNEISEKSEIFDDQFSVERPDGSNFTLKIRSTKLEDSAMYFCASRGGGGGAQDTQYFGPGTRLTVL.

This chain joins TRBV5-1 and TRBJ2-1; TRBD1 might be the D (6 bases). This CDR3 is built from 13 residues. V gave up 3 bases and J gave up 9 bases, with 13 bases separating them. Germline-derived CDR1 and CDR2 are SGHRS and YFSETQ. CDR3: CASSSTGEGEQFF. The CDR3 DNA follows: TGCGCCAGCAGCTCGACAGGCGAGGGTGAGCAGTTCTTC. Supplemented by reference TRBV5-1 and TRBJ2-1, the full variable domain reads KAGVTQTPRYLIKTRGQQVTLSCSPISGHRSVSWYQQTPGQGLQFLFEYFSETQRNKGNFPGRFSGRQFSNSRSEMNVSTLELGDSALYLCASSSTGEGEQFFGPGTRLTVL.

A word on this clone: The same CDR3 is also encoded by other DNA sequences in this sample. The chain is built from TRBV9 and TRBJ1-6, with 8 bases matching TRBD1. Germline assignment: CDR1 SGDLS and CDR2 YYNGEE. The CDR3 totals 15 residues. After removal of 4 bases from V and 9 bases from J, the junction contained 9 bases not matched to a gene. The chain's CDR3 is CASSPGQGGSSPLHF. The CDR3 DNA reads TGTGCCAGCAGCCCCGGACAGGGTGGGAGTTCACCCCTCCACTTT.

J is TRBJ2-2 and V is TRBV18; TRBD1 matches 8 bases. With 8 bases clipped from V and 8 bases from J, the junction kept 13 bases outside the gene matches. The germline V gene has CDR1 KGHSH and CDR2 LQKENI. The CDR3 totals 15 residues. CDR3 sequence: CASHTGTGGSGELFF. In DNA, the CDR3 is TGTGCCAGCCATACCGGGACAGGCGGCTCTGGGGAGCTGTTTTTT. The variable domain in full, with the rest retrieved from reference TRBV18 and TRBJ2-2, is NAGVMQNPRHLVRRRGQEARLRCSPMKGHSHVYWYRQLPEEGLKFMVYLQKENIIDESGMPKERFSAEFPKEGPSILRIQQVVRGDSAAYFCASHTGTGGSGELFFGEGSRLTVL.

As to this clone: The junction departs from the called germline gene at one end, perhaps through a read error. V is TRBV5-1 and J is TRBJ2-5; 7 nucleotides match TRBD2. Germline CDR1 reads SGHRS; CDR2 reads YFSETQ. This CDR3 is 15 amino acids long. The CDR3 bases are TGCGTCAGCAGCTTCGGGACTATTGCCGATGAGACCCAGTACTTC. It translates to CVSSFGTIADETQYF. The full variable domain, completed using reference TRBV5-1 and TRBJ2-5, is KAGVTQTPRYLIKTRGQQVTLSCSPISGHRSVSWYQQTPGQGLQFLFEYFSETQRNKGNFPGRFSGRQFSNSRSEMNVSTLELGDSALYLCVSSFGTIADETQYFGPGTRLLVL.

The gene calls are TRBV6-1 and TRBJ1-5; 11 nucleotides align to TRBD1. Germline CDR1 and CDR2: MNHNS and SASEGT. This CDR3 is built from 16 residues. The trim removed 2 bases at V and 3 bases at J, leaving 3 bases unmatched. The CDR3 nucleotides read TGTGCCAGCAGTGAAAGGGACAGGGGGTACAATCAGCCCCAGCATTTT. This sequence encodes CASSERDRGYNQPQHF.